One sample yielded the 25 T cell receptor beta chains listed below, sequenced in a study of CD8+ T cells in alopecia areata. Extraction and reverse transcription of RNA yielded cDNA as the sequencing template. TCRdb's copy holds only in-frame clones and misses some; the assay was immunoSEQ multiplex PCR. Here the sample spans about 12,000 clones, 57% being singletons. Researchers gathered lesional scalp punch biopsies and peripheral blood from patients with alopecia areata. Sample: skin. All receptors derive from a human donor with alopecia areata.

This clone came up a few times. The genes are TRBV5-1 and TRBJ2-1; TRBD2 matches at 16 bases. In germline, CDR1 is SGHRS, CDR2 YFSETQ. V gave up 4 bases and J gave up 5 bases; unmatched junction bases: 12. This CDR3 has 19 residues. In DNA, the CDR3 is TGCGCCAGCAGCCTTGGGACTAGCGGGAGGGCCGGACTAGACAATGAGCAGTTCTTC. Translation gives CASSLGTSGRAGLDNEQFF.

The V gene is TRBV4-3, the J gene TRBJ1-5; weak D call: TRBD1 (5 bases). Germline V gives CDR1 LGHNA, CDR2 YSLEER. Deletions cut 4 bases from V and 7 bases from J, with 17 bases between. The CDR3 loop spans 15 amino acids. The CDR3 region is CASSLTGGGRQPQHF. In DNA form, the CDR3 reads TGCGCCAGCAGCCTCACGGGTGGGGGACGACAGCCCCAGCATTTT.

This sequence joins TRBV2 and TRBJ2-7; possibly TRBD1 for D (5 bases). From germline, CDR1 is SNHLY and CDR2 FYNNEI. This CDR3 region has 13 residues. V was cut by 3 bases and J by 5 bases, with 11 bases left in between. CDR3 DNA: TGTGCCAGCAGTGACAGGGTGGACCACGAGCAGTACTTC. Translated: CASSDRVDHEQYF.

The CDR3 spells CATSSFMTGVLGELFF. The CDR3 coding sequence is TGTGCCACCAGCAGTTTTATGACAGGGGTTCTAGGGGAGCTGTTTTTT. The V call is TRBV15, the J call TRBJ2-2; 8 bases match TRBD1. The V and J ends lost 3 bases and 8 bases, in that order; junction bases with no gene match: 11. The CDR3 extends over 16 amino acids. Germline V gene sequence: CDR1 LNHNV, CDR2 YYDKDF (reference sequence).

This clone was counted between two and nine times. The genes are TRBV30 and TRBJ1-2; no definite D call. The germline V gene has CDR1 GTSNPN and CDR2 SVGIG (reference sequence). The V end lost 2 bases, the J end lost 8 bases, and 12 bases lay between the germline ends. The CDR3 runs to 12 residues. The chain's CDR3 is CAWSRQSAGYTF. The DNA for the CDR3 is TGTGCCTGGAGTCGCCAGTCCGCCGGCTACACCTTC.

V gene TRBV7-9 combines with J gene TRBJ1-4; no reliable D call. The CDR3 consists of 14 residues. Trimming took 3 bases from V and 7 from J, leaving 12 bases between them. CDR1 and CDR2 from the germline V gene are SEHNR and FQNEAQ (reference sequence). The CDR3 sequence: CASSFSPSVEKLFF. CDR3 in DNA: TGTGCCAGCAGCTTTTCTCCCTCGGTTGAAAAACTGTTTTTT.

The V gene is TRBV19, the J gene TRBJ1-2; TRBD1 matches 12 bases. V gave up 4 bases and J gave up 6 bases; unmatched junction bases: 6. This CDR3 has 15 residues. Germline CDR1 reads LNHDA; CDR2 reads SQIVND (reference sequence). The CDR3 DNA reads as TGTGCCAGTAGTACGCCGGGACAGGGGGCGGATGGCTACACCTTC. It codes for CASSTPGQGADGYTF.

In this sample, this clone is medium-sized. The rearrangement joins TRBV19 to TRBJ2-7; D gene uncertain. Germline V lookup: CDR1 LNHDA, CDR2 SQIVND (reference sequence). This CDR3 contains 14 residues. V was trimmed by 3 bases and J by 1 base, leaving 10 bases between them. The CDR3 sequence: CASSISSTSYEQYF. CDR3 bases: TGTGCCAGTAGTATTAGTAGCACATCCTACGAGCAGTACTTC.

The rearrangement uses TRBV5-1 and TRBJ1-6; 7 bases map to TRBD1. V lost 4 bases to trimming and J lost 7 bases; unmatched junction nucleotides: 5. The CDR3 totals 14 residues. Germline V gene lookup returns CDR1 SGHRS and CDR2 YFSETQ. The CDR3 protein is CASSLGQYNSPLHF. In DNA form, the CDR3 reads TGCGCCAGCAGCCTGGGACAGTACAATTCACCCCTCCACTTT.

In its sample, this clone was seen a few times. CDR3 sequence (DNA): TGTGCCAGCAGTCCACGTATTGGGGCGGGGATCCCCTACGAGCAGTACTTC. Its protein product is CASSPRIGAGIPYEQYF. The chain couples TRBV28 to TRBJ2-7; D is perhaps TRBD2 (6 bases). This CDR3 is built from 17 residues. Germline-derived CDR1 and CDR2 are MDHEN and SYDVKM. V lost 5 bases and J 2 bases, leaving 22 bases between the germline ends. The full variable domain, its missing parts supplied by reference TRBV28 and TRBJ2-7, is DVKVTQSSRYLVKRTGEKVFLECVQDMDHENMFWYRQDPGLGLRLIYFSYDVKMKEKGDIPEGYSVSREKKERFSLILESASTNQTSMYLCASSPRIGAGIPYEQYFGPGTRLTVT.

This chain uses TRBV7-3 with TRBJ2-3; D might be TRBD1 (5 bases). Germline loops: CDR1 SGHTA, CDR2 FQGTGA. V shed 2 bases and J shed 2 bases, with 11 bases lying between them. The CDR3 has 15 amino acids. The CDR3 here is CASSLPDRNTDTQYF. The CDR3 region has the DNA TGTGCCAGCAGCTTACCCGACAGAAACACAGATACGCAGTATTTT. The full variable domain, completed using reference TRBV7-3 and TRBJ2-3, is GAGVSQTPSNKVTEKGKYVELRCDPISGHTALYWYRQSLGQGPEFLIYFQGTGAADDSGLPNDRFFAVRPEGSVSTLKIQRTERGDSAVYLCASSLPDRNTDTQYFGPGTRLTVL.

The chain is built from TRBV28 and TRBJ2-1; 9 positions agree with TRBD2. The CDR3 has 17 amino acids. V lost 6 bases to trimming and J lost 0 bases; unmatched junction nucleotides: 9. The germline gives CDR1 MDHEN, CDR2 SYDVKM. CDR3 in DNA: TGTGCCAGCAGCGGGACTAGCTTGGGAAGCTCCTACAATGAGCAGTTCTTC. Protein product: CASSGTSLGSSYNEQFF.

In its sample, this clone was seen a few times. For the CDR3, the DNA is TGTGCCAGCAGTGACGAGCGTCCGGAGCAGTACTTC. It specifies CASSDERPEQYF. The J gene is TRBJ2-7, the V gene TRBV2; the D is unclear. The V end was cut by 3 bases, the J end by 7 bases, with 10 bases between. CDR1 and CDR2 from the germline V gene are SNHLY and FYNNEI. The CDR3 length is 12 residues.

This clone was recorded only once. V is TRBV2 and J is TRBJ2-7; D call uncertain. V was cut by 5 bases and J by 2 bases, with 22 bases left in between. The germline V gene encodes CDR1 SNHLY and CDR2 FYNNEI. This CDR3 is 17 amino acids long. CDR3 nucleotides: TGTGCCAGCAGTTACATGATCATCGGGCAGACCGCCTACGAGCAGTACTTC. Residues: CASSYMIIGQTAYEQYF.

The count of this clone is one. J is TRBJ2-7 and V is TRBV7-2; TRBD1 matches 9 bases. With 4 bases clipped from V and 1 base from J, the junction kept 14 bases outside the gene matches. The length of the CDR3 is 18 residues. Germline lookup yields CDR1 SGHTA and CDR2 FQGNSA. CDR3 sequence reads: CASSSNIPGQGSSYEQYF. The CDR3, as DNA: TGTGCCAGCAGCTCAAACATACCGGGACAGGGTTCTTCCTACGAGCAGTACTTC.

This clone was seen once. The V and J genes are TRBV30 and TRBJ2-2, with 9 bases matching TRBD1. Germline lookup yields CDR1 GTSNPN and CDR2 SVGIG (reference sequence). J lost 7 bases, V lost 1 base, and 16 bases had no gene match. The CDR3 length is 18 residues. CDR3 DNA sequence: TGTGCCTGGAGTGCTTCAAAGGCCGGGACAGGGCTTTTCGGGGAGCTGTTTTTT. This translates into CAWSASKAGTGLFGELFF.

This clone has only a few counts. The chain recombines TRBV14 with TRBJ2-2; unclear D gene. This CDR3 is 14 amino acids long. Germline assignment: CDR1 SGHDN and CDR2 FVKESK. V lost 1 base and J lost 13, with 16 bases in between. The DNA of the CDR3 is TGTGCCAGCAGCCAAGGCCTAGTGGATGGTGGGCTGTTTTTT. Translation gives CASSQGLVDGGLFF.

V and J are TRBV27 and TRBJ2-3, with D perhaps TRBD1 or TRBD2 (5 bases each). Germline CDR1 is MNHEY and CDR2 is SMNVEV (reference sequence). With 6 bases removed from V and 2 bases from J, the gap between germline ends came to 18 bases. The CDR3 covers 16 residues. CDR3 loop: CASRPQQDFFTDTQYF. CDR3 bases: TGTGCCAGCAGACCCCAACAGGACTTCTTCACAGATACGCAGTATTTT.

The chain couples TRBV7-2 to TRBJ2-1; 12 positions agree with TRBD2. Germline values: CDR1 SGHTA, CDR2 FQGNSA. CDR3 size: 18 residues. Trimming removed 5 bases from V and 7 bases from J; junction bases left unmatched: 15. The CDR3 protein is CASSPGGLAGGLGNEQFF. The DNA of the CDR3 is TGTGCCAGCAGCCCGGGCGGGCTAGCGGGAGGGTTAGGTAATGAGCAGTTCTTC.

V gene TRBV7-2 combines with J gene TRBJ2-1, with a weak D call TRBD2 (6 bases). The V end was cut by 1 base, the J end by 6 bases, with 10 bases between. The CDR3 loop spans 14 amino acids. The germline V gene has CDR1 SGHTA and CDR2 FQGNSA. The CDR3 reads CASSLVFGGNEQFF. The DNA of the CDR3 is TGTGCCAGCAGCTTAGTTTTCGGGGGCAATGAGCAGTTCTTC.

This clone appeared a few times. This chain connects TRBV12-1 to TRBJ1-5. TRBV12-1 is shown as a pseudogene. The CDR3 consists of 15 residues. The CDR3 DNA is TGTGCCAGCAGCAGCAGACAGGGAGGGGATCAGCCCCAGCATTTT. Its translation is CASSSRQGGDQPQHF.

The CDR3 bases are TGTGCCAGCAGATTAACAGGGGGCCCCTACGAGCAGTACTTC. Its translation: CASRLTGGPYEQYF. The chain is built from TRBV6-5 and TRBJ2-7, with 9 bases fitting TRBD1. Germline CDR1 is MNHEY and CDR2 is SVGAGI. Unmatched junction bases numbered 5, after V lost 6 bases and J lost 2 bases. The CDR3 has 14 amino acids.

This clone is labeled large. The chain is built from TRBV7-9 and TRBJ1-3; D ambiguous. The germline CDR1 and CDR2 sequences are SEHNR and FQNEAQ (reference sequence). Trimming cost V 0 bases and J 0 bases, with 9 bases left between them. This CDR3 is 16 amino acids long. The CDR3 nucleotides read TGTGCCAGCAGCTTAGCGGCCGGATCCTCTGGAAACACCATATATTTT. Translation: CASSLAAGSSGNTIYF.

The J gene is TRBJ1-2, the V gene TRBV29-1, with D perhaps matching TRBD1 (6 bases). V shed 4 bases and J shed 6 bases, with 15 bases lying between them. Germline V gene lookup returns CDR1 SQVTM and CDR2 ANQGSEA. There are 13 residues in the CDR3. The CDR3 region is CSVVGGARHGYTF. The CDR3 bases are TGCAGCGTTGTGGGGGGGGCGAGGCATGGCTACACCTTC.

The chain carries TRBV4-1 and TRBJ2-1; a possible D gene is TRBD1 (5 bases). With 1 base removed from V and 0 bases from J, the gap between germline ends came to 10 bases. The CDR3 extends over 16 amino acids. Germline CDR1 reads MGHRA; CDR2 reads YSYEKL. CDR3 residues: CASSQVDIVSYNEQFF. The CDR3 region has the DNA TGCGCCAGCAGCCAAGTGGACATTGTCTCCTACAATGAGCAGTTCTTC.